This entry describes one TCR beta chain. Original analysis: Nucleated cell number was recorded as an estimate derived from reference gene primer amplification. Some clones are missing from TCRdb's copy, which holds only in-frame ones; the method was immunoSEQ multiplex PCR. The V and J calls and the clone size are those of that table, but D and trimming were determined from the DNA. The sample has roughly 49,000 clones, 65% to 85% seen once. This entry comes from a study of blood T cell repertoires in COVID-19. Study overall: COVID-19 samples from acute and convalescent phases originated in the United States, Italy and Spain. In each case, the material was cDNA or gDNA derived from T cells, B-cell-depleted T cells, or PBMCs.

The CDR3 consists of 16 residues. V lost 2 bases and J lost 0; bases outside the gene matches: 4. Germline V gene data show CDR1 as SNHLY and CDR2 as FYNNEI. This receptor was taken from a woman aged 80 or over with acute or convalescent COVID-19. Sequenced sample: peripheral blood. The genes are TRBV2 and TRBJ1-5; TRBD1 matches 7 bases. CDR3 bases: TGTGCCAGCAGTGAACAGGGGGACTTTAGCAATCAGCCCCAGCATTTT. This sequence encodes CASSEQGDFSNQPQHF.